One sample yielded the 27 T cell receptor beta chains listed below, sequenced in a study of vaccination effects on CD4 cells after COVID-19. These receptors have no known antigen. The data were produced by immunoSEQ multiplex PCR, yet TCRdb's version contains in-frame clones alone and is incomplete. The data contain about 41,000 clones, 77% of them singletons. CD4+ T cells specific for antigen were expanded with viral peptide pools by the ViraFEST assay before sequencing. After less than 11 days in culture, the CD4+ T cells were isolated. None of these healthy vaccinees had been infected with SARS-CoV-2 before vaccination. The sequencing used CD4+ T cells from PBMCs cultured with HCoV-NL63 spike peptides, collected before COVID-19 vaccination. These receptors were taken from a human donor who received a COVID-19 vaccine.

The chain couples TRBV27 to TRBJ2-1, with a tentative D call TRBD1 (5 bases). V was trimmed by 6 bases and J by 3 bases, leaving 9 bases between them. The CDR3 is 13 amino acids. Germline V gene lookup returns CDR1 MNHEY and CDR2 SMNVEV (reference sequence). Here the CDR3 reads CASSPGFYNEQFF. Written as DNA, the CDR3 is TGTGCCAGCAGCCCAGGGTTCTACAATGAGCAGTTCTTC.

The chain carries TRBV5-1 and TRBJ2-2, with 8 bases identical to TRBD1. The CDR3 is made up of 15 amino acids. V shed 2 bases and J 6 bases; nucleotides not matched to a gene: 6. Germline assignment: CDR1 SGHRS and CDR2 YFSETQ. As DNA, the CDR3 is TGCGCCAGCAGCTTACAGAGGACAGGGTCCGGGGAGCTGTTTTTT. Its protein is CASSLQRTGSGELFF.

The chain is built from TRBV7-2 and TRBJ1-2; D is possibly TRBD1 (5 bases). The V gene's germline CDR1 is SGHTA and CDR2 FQGNSA. The CDR3 is made up of 15 amino acids. V was clipped by 2 bases and J by 3 bases, with 13 bases between them. CDR3 in amino acids: CASSLQVGGDYGYTF. CDR3 coding DNA: TGTGCCAGCAGCTTACAGGTGGGGGGGGACTATGGCTACACCTTC.

This clone occurred a few times. J is TRBJ2-3 and V is TRBV5-1; 7 bases align to TRBD1. With 6 bases clipped from V and 5 bases from J, the junction kept 3 bases outside the gene matches. This CDR3 region has 12 residues. CDR1 SGHRS and CDR2 YFSETQ come from the germline V gene. The CDR3 is CASTRDRDTQYF. The CDR3 region has the DNA TGCGCCAGCACCCGGGACAGAGATACGCAGTATTTT.

The rearrangement joins TRBV7-2 to TRBJ2-1; a weak D match, TRBD2 (5 bases). V lost 1 base, J lost 2 bases, and 9 bases lay in between. Per germline, CDR1 SGHTA and CDR2 FQGNSA. The CDR3 is made up of 15 amino acids. The chain's CDR3 is CASSLGPGTYNEQFF. The CDR3 DNA is TGTGCCAGCAGCTTAGGTCCGGGGACCTACAATGAGCAGTTCTTC. Full variable domain (missing parts from reference TRBV7-2 and TRBJ2-1): GAGVSQSPSNKVTEKGKDVELRCDPISGHTALYWYRQSLGQGLEFLIYFQGNSAPDKSGLPSDRFSAERTGGSVSTLTIQRTQQEDSAVYLCASSLGPGTYNEQFFGPGTRLTVL.

The CDR3 spells CASSFMGRAYNEQFF. CDR3 DNA: TGTGCCAGCAGCTTTATGGGTAGGGCCTACAATGAGCAGTTCTTC. V usage is TRBV5-6 and J usage is TRBJ2-1; D not resolved. Germline V gives CDR1 SGHDT, CDR2 YYEEEE. The CDR3 contains 15 residues. Trimming took off 2 bases at V and 2 bases at J, with 11 bases between the two ends. Full variable domain (remainder filled in from reference TRBV5-6 and TRBJ2-1): DAGVTQSPTHLIKTRGQQVTLRCSPKSGHDTVSWYQQALGQGPQFIFQYYEEEERQRGNFPDRFSGHQFPNYSSELNVNALLLGDSALYLCASSFMGRAYNEQFFGPGTRLTVL.

The CDR3 loop reads CASSSRRGTTEAFF. The CDR3 DNA is TGTGCCAGCAGCTCTCGCAGGGGAACCACTGAAGCTTTCTTT. The gene calls are TRBV6-5 and TRBJ1-1; the D gene is possibly TRBD1 (6 bases). The CDR3 covers 14 residues. With 6 bases removed from V and 4 bases from J, the gap between germline ends came to 15 bases. Germline CDR1 and CDR2: MNHEY and SVGAGI.

The J gene is TRBJ2-3, the V gene TRBV18; 8 positions match TRBD2. Per germline, CDR1 KGHSH and CDR2 LQKENI. Losses at the gene ends were 1 base for V and 3 bases for J; bases not matched to a gene: 3. The CDR3 runs to 15 residues. This CDR3 reads CASSPHSGATDTQYF. CDR3 nucleotides: TGTGCCAGCTCACCACATAGCGGGGCGACAGATACGCAGTATTTT.

The chain has TRBV2 and TRBJ2-2, with 8 bases lining up with TRBD2. With V trimmed by 6 bases and J by 3 bases, 3 bases remained unmatched. Looked up from germline, CDR1 is SNHLY and CDR2 is FYNNEI. This CDR3 is 14 amino acids long. The CDR3 is CASRDSGDTGELFF. For the CDR3, the DNA is TGTGCCAGCAGAGATAGCGGGGACACCGGGGAGCTGTTTTTT.

This clone was counted between two and nine times. The chain joins TRBV5-1 to TRBJ2-7; D not certain. Germline V gene data show CDR1 as SGHRS and CDR2 as YFSETQ. V was cut by 5 bases and J by 7 bases, with 13 bases left in between. CDR3 length: 12 amino acids. CDR3 bases: TGCGCCAGCAGGGACCAGCTCGGGGAGCAGTACGTC. Translation: CASRDQLGEQYV.

The V gene is TRBV6-4, the J gene TRBJ1-5, with 8 positions matching TRBD1. The germline V gene encodes CDR1 MRHNA and CDR2 SNTAGT. This CDR3 has 15 amino acids. V lost 5 bases, J lost 7 bases, and 10 bases stayed unmatched. CDR3 nucleotides: TGTGCCAGCAGTTCAACAGGGGGAGGAAGCCAGCCCCAGCATTTT. Protein: CASSSTGGGSQPQHF.

This rearrangement joins TRBV29-1 to TRBJ1-5; D might be TRBD1 (6 bases). The CDR3 contains 13 residues. Trimming removed 6 bases at V and 4 bases at J, with 13 bases between. Germline V gene sequence: CDR1 SQVTM, CDR2 ANQGSEA. For the CDR3, the DNA is TGCAGCGTCGGTACAGGGACAAATCAGCCCCAGCATTTT. Translating it yields CSVGTGTNQPQHF.

This chain connects TRBV9 to TRBJ1-3; a weak D match, TRBD1 (5 bases). Per the germline V gene, CDR1 is SGDLS and CDR2 is YYNGEE. The CDR3 contains 14 residues. V dropped 3 bases and J dropped 6 bases, with 13 bases sitting between them. For the CDR3, the DNA is TGTGCCAGCAGCGAACTGACAGTGCCAAACACCATATATTTT. This codes for CASSELTVPNTIYF.

This clone was detected only once. As DNA, the CDR3 is TGTGCCAGCAGTCACCCGGGACAGGGAGAGACCCAGTACTTC. This encodes CASSHPGQGETQYF. The rearrangement links TRBV6-6 to TRBJ2-5; TRBD1 matches 9 bases. Germline CDR1 and CDR2: MNHNY and SVGAGI (reference sequence). Unmatched junction bases numbered 5, after V lost 5 bases and J lost 4 bases. The CDR3 sequence is 14 residues long.

The chain uses TRBV5-4 and TRBJ2-2, with 14 bases identical to TRBD2. Germline CDR1 SGHNT, CDR2 YYREEE (reference sequence). V was pared by 4 bases and J by 2 bases, with 4 bases of the junction left unmatched. The CDR3 totals 17 residues. The CDR3 DNA reads TGTGCCAGCAGCCCGGGACTAGCGGGGGCCAACACCGGGGAGCTGTTTTTT. This sequence encodes CASSPGLAGANTGELFF.

The rearrangement uses TRBV5-1 and TRBJ1-2, with TRBD1 identical over 11 bases. Germline V gene data show CDR1 as SGHRS and CDR2 as YFSETQ. Trimming cost V 4 bases and J 4 bases; bases outside gene matches: 12. The CDR3 length is 17 residues. The CDR3 sequence: CASSRTIRTGGVYGYTF. CDR3 bases: TGCGCCAGCAGCCGCACTATAAGGACAGGGGGCGTCTATGGCTACACCTTC.

The rearrangement joins TRBV19 to TRBJ1-6; no clear D. The V gene lost 6 bases and the J gene lost 7 bases, with 19 bases spanning the gap. The CDR3 loop spans 16 amino acids. The germline CDR1 and CDR2 sequences are LNHDA and SQIVND (reference sequence). For the CDR3, the DNA is TGTGCCAGTAGCCTAGGGCAGGCGACCTTCAATTCACCCCTCCACTTT. Its protein is CASSLGQATFNSPLHF.

The genes are TRBV7-3 and TRBJ2-3; no clear D. The germline gives CDR1 SGHTA, CDR2 FQGTGA. Trimming removed 2 bases from V and 1 base from J, with 10 bases in between. The CDR3 has 15 amino acids. CDR3 loop: CASSLDGRGTDTQYF. The CDR3 DNA reads TGTGCCAGCAGCTTAGATGGGCGCGGCACAGATACGCAGTATTTT.

This clone has only one observation. V gene TRBV5-1 combines with J gene TRBJ2-5; a possible D gene is TRBD2 (5 bases). Trimming left V 7 bases short and J 5 bases short, with 18 bases between. This CDR3 has 14 amino acids. CDR1 SGHRS and CDR2 YFSETQ come from the germline V gene. The CDR3 nucleotides are TGCGCCAGCGCCCTAGCCCAAGGGAGCGAGACCCAGTACTTC. This sequence encodes CASALAQGSETQYF.

This chain connects TRBV6-5 to TRBJ1-5, with 7 bases fitting TRBD1. After removal of 5 bases from V and 6 bases from J, the junction contained 10 bases not matched to a gene. There are 15 residues in the CDR3. The V gene's germline CDR1 is MNHEY and CDR2 SVGAGI. The CDR3 sequence: CASSLFDRDTQPQHF. In DNA form, the CDR3 reads TGTGCCAGCAGTCTATTCGACAGGGACACTCAGCCCCAGCATTTT.

The gene calls are TRBV2 and TRBJ1-2, with D maybe TRBD1 (5 bases). Germline V CDR1 and CDR2: SNHLY, FYNNEI. V lost 1 base to trimming and J lost 2 bases, with 8 bases between them. This CDR3 is built from 14 residues. CDR3 region: CASSEGQLNYGYTF. In DNA, the CDR3 is TGTGCCAGCAGTGAAGGACAGCTCAACTATGGCTACACCTTC.

Only a few counts were recorded for this clone. The chain is built from TRBV4-1 and TRBJ2-2; TRBD2 aligns across 15 bases. The CDR3 loop spans 21 amino acids. Looked up from germline, CDR1 is MGHRA and CDR2 is YSYEKL. The V and J ends lost 4 bases and 1 base, in that order; junction bases with no gene match: 13. In DNA form, the CDR3 reads TGCGCCAGCAGCCGCGGTCCCCTCGGGACTAGCGGGGGGTTGAACACCGGGGAGCTGTTTTTT. It is translated as CASSRGPLGTSGGLNTGELFF.

The rearrangement links TRBV19 to TRBJ1-4; 7 bases are a match to TRBD1. The germline gives CDR1 LNHDA, CDR2 SQIVND (reference sequence). CDR3 length equals 14 residues. The V and J ends lost 7 bases and 4 bases, in that order; junction bases with no gene match: 6. The CDR3 DNA follows: TGTGCCAGTACCGAGACAGGGAGTAATGAAAAACTGTTTTTT. The encoded protein is CASTETGSNEKLFF.

The chain has TRBV6-5 and TRBJ2-1; D ambiguous. This CDR3 is 15 amino acids long. The V and J ends lost 7 bases and 4 bases respectively, with 17 bases between them. The germline CDR1 and CDR2 sequences are MNHEY and SVGAGI. The CDR3 sequence is CASTSGSPWYNEQFF. The CDR3 nucleotides are TGTGCCAGCACGAGTGGGTCGCCTTGGTACAATGAGCAGTTCTTC.

V gene TRBV6-9 combines with J gene TRBJ1-5; the D is unclear. The CDR3 length is 15 residues. V lost 3 bases, J lost 0 bases, and 9 bases lay in between. Per the germline V gene, CDR1 is MNHGY and CDR2 is SVAAGI. The CDR3 DNA is TGTGCCAGCAGTTACAAAGGATATAGCAATCAGCCCCAGCATTTT. Translation gives CASSYKGYSNQPQHF.

This clone was seen a handful of times. This chain connects TRBV6-5 to TRBJ1-2; 10 bases align to TRBD1. J gave up 7 bases and V 8 bases, and 13 bases lay outside the gene matches. This CDR3 comprises 15 residues. Germline V gene sequence: CDR1 MNHEY, CDR2 SVGAGI. The CDR3 region is CASLSQNGQGVGYTF. CDR3 nucleotides: TGTGCCAGCCTTAGCCAAAACGGACAGGGGGTTGGCTACACCTTC.

The V and J genes are TRBV2 and TRBJ2-4; tentatively, D is TRBD2 (6 bases). Per the germline V gene, CDR1 is SNHLY and CDR2 is FYNNEI. V was clipped by 7 bases and J by 0 bases, with 10 bases between them. The CDR3 covers 14 residues. The CDR3 DNA reads as TGTGCCAGCACGGGGGACGGAGCCAAAAACATTCAGTACTTC. It codes for CASTGDGAKNIQYF.